The rows below give T cell receptor beta chains drawn from one sample of a study of shared clonotypes between healthy human individuals. The repertoire was sequenced with immunoSEQ multiplex PCR; TCRdb's copy has only in-frame clones and lacks some. This table has 1,500,000 or so clones, 96% appearing once. Material for sequencing was naive CD4+ T cells sorted from blood. The receptor source for this set is a man under 40 in good health. Each CDR3 is given with its conserved first and last residue. The D gene is left open where the match is weak. A clone size is listed for some rows: how often the clone was seen (once, few, many), or a class if it is expanded.

V gene	J gene	D gene	clone size	CDR3 length	CDR3 DNA	CDR3 protein
TRBV27	TRBJ2-7	NA	NA	15	TGTGCCAGCAGTTCCCCAGGGGGGCCCAACTACGAGCAGTACTTC	CASSSPGGPNYEQYF
TRBV20-1	TRBJ2-7	NA	once	11	TGCAGTGCCTCTGTAATAGGTAGTAGTTACTTC	CSASVIGSSYF
TRBV7-2	TRBJ2-7	NA	few	14	TGTGCCAGCAGCTTACGCGGAAGCCCCCACGAGCAGTACTTC	CASSLRGSPHEQYF
TRBV10-3	TRBJ2-2	NA	NA	15	TGTGCCATCAGTCCCAAGGACGGGAACACCGGGGAGCTGTTTTTT	CAISPKDGNTGELFF
TRBV18	TRBJ1-1	NA	NA	16	TGTGCCAGCTCACGAAACACCGGAGGCTTAAACACTGAAGCTTTCTTT	CASSRNTGGLNTEAFF
TRBV10-3	TRBJ2-7	TRBD1	NA	13	TGTGCCTCGTTGCCGGGACAGTCCTACGAGCAGTACTTC	CASLPGQSYEQYF
TRBV5-6	TRBJ2-7	NA	NA	15	TGTGCCAGCAGTCTCGACGGGATGGGTGGCTACGAGCAGTACTTC	CASSLDGMGGYEQYF
TRBV11-3	TRBJ2-2	TRBD1	NA	15	TGTGCCAGCAGCTTTGGGACAGGAAACACCGGGGAGCTGTTTTTT	CASSFGTGNTGELFF
TRBV14	TRBJ2-2	NA	NA	17	TGTGCCAGCAGCCAAGAAAGAGGACAGAGCCTCACCGGGGAGCTGTTTTTT	CASSQERGQSLTGELFF
TRBV7-2	TRBJ1-3	NA	NA	13	TGTGCCAGCAGCCCCCTCGCCGGCCACACCATATATTTT	CASSPLAGHTIYF
TRBV7-2	TRBJ2-1	TRBD2	once	15	TGTGCCAGCAGCTTAACAACTAGCGGGAGAGGTGAGCAGTTCTTC	CASSLTTSGRGEQFF
TRBV11-2	TRBJ2-7	TRBD2	NA	16	TGTGCCAGCAGCTCCGGGACTAGCGGGACAATTTACGAGCAGTACTTC	CASSSGTSGTIYEQYF
TRBV6-6	TRBJ2-3	NA	NA	15	TGTGCCAGCACGCCTTTGGGCGGAGGCACAGATACGCAGTATTTT	CASTPLGGGTDTQYF
TRBV9	TRBJ2-7	TRBD1	NA	15	TGTGCCAGCAGCCCCCAGGACAGGGGGGCCTACGAGCAGTACTTC	CASSPQDRGAYEQYF
TRBV7-9	TRBJ1-1	TRBD1	NA	13	TGTGCCAGCAGCGCGGGACAGGGGGCTGGGGCTTTCTTT	CASSAGQGAGAFF